The TCR beta chain described here comes from a study of blood T cell repertoires in COVID-19. On the study more broadly: The United States, Italy and Spain provided the acute and convalescent COVID-19 samples. In each case, the material was cDNA or gDNA derived from T cells, B-cell-depleted T cells, or PBMCs.

Followed longitudinally, the Seattle patients had been enrolled during active infection. Germline CDR1 SGHRS, CDR2 YFSETQ. This CDR3 comprises 15 residues. Trimming pared 4 bases from V and 3 bases from J, leaving 17 bases between. In the original workflow: Estimation of nucleated cell counts relied on the amplification of reference gene primers. The repertoire was sequenced with immunoSEQ multiplex PCR; TCRdb's copy has only in-frame clones and lacks some. Clonal size and the V and J genes are those of that table, whereas D and trimming came from the DNA. Of some 350,000 clones in the sample, 70% to 90% were seen once.

What was sequenced was peripheral blood. This sequence joins TRBV5-1 and TRBJ2-7; the D gene is possibly TRBD2 (6 bases). This sequence was found in a woman in her twenties or thirties with COVID-19, enrolled during active disease. For the CDR3, the DNA is TGCGCCAGCAGCCCCCGGGTGGGAGGCATCTACGAGCAGTACGTC. Its protein product is CASSPRVGGIYEQYV.